The 2 T cell receptor beta chains below were found in one sample sequenced in a study of blood T cells in healthy people across ages. Then a second PCR, running roughly 7 to 11 cycles, was carried out with a sample-barcoded 5' primer and a J-beta primer mix. One entry per CDR3 protein, called by TCRdb with MiXCR from the 5' RACE reads. The repertoire holds more than 700,000 distinct CDR3 sequences, 50% to 65% seen once, with under 50% in the top ten. Source material: blood. These TCRs come from an elderly man in good health.

V is TRBV29-1 and J is TRBJ2-5; D unresolved. Per germline, CDR1 SQVTM and CDR2 ANQGSEA. The CDR3 has 13 residues. With 1 base removed from V and 11 bases from J, the gap between germline ends came to 17 bases. Here the CDR3 reads CSVEGDMGNEQYF. Written as DNA, the CDR3 is TGCAGCGTTGAAGGAGATATGGGGAATGAGCAGTACTTC.

The V and J genes are TRBV20-1 and TRBJ2-1; D unresolved. The V and J ends lost 0 bases and 9 bases respectively, with 15 bases between them. This CDR3 is built from 14 residues. Germline CDR1 and CDR2: DFQATT and SNEGSKA (reference sequence). CDR3 DNA: TGCAGTGCTAGAGATCAAGCGAGAGTCAGTGAGCAGTTCTTC. Its protein product is CSARDQARVSEQFF.